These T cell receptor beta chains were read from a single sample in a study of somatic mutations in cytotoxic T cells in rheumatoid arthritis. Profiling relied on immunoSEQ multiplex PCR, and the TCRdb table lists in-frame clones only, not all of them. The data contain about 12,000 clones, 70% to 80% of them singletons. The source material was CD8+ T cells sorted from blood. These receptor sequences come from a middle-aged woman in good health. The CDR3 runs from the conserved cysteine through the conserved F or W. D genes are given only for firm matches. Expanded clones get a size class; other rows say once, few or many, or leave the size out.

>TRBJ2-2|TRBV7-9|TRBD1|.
CASSSGTGNTGELFF
TGTGCCAGCAGCTCAGGGACAGGGAACACCGGGGAGCTGTTTTTT
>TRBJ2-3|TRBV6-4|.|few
CASTDDTHDTQYF
TGTGCCAGCACTGACGACACCCACGATACGCAGTATTTT
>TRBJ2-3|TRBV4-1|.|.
CASSQGQGRADTQYF
TGCGCCAGCAGCCAAGGGCAGGGGCGGGCAGATACGCAGTATTTT
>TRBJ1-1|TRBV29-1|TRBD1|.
CSALQGSGEAFF
TGCAGCGCCCTACAGGGGTCTGGTGAAGCTTTCTTT
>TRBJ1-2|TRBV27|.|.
CASLGRGDYGYTF
TGTGCCAGCCTGGGTCGGGGAGATTATGGCTACACCTTC
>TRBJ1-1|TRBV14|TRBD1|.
CASSYMDGSGGEGPGTEAFF
TGTGCCAGCAGCTACATGGATGGGTCAGGGGGCGAGGGCCCAGGCACTGAAGCTTTCTTT
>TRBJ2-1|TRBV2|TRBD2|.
CASSGGGNHEQFF
TGTGCCAGCAGTGGGGGGGGGAACCATGAGCAGTTCTTC
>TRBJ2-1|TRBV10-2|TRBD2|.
CASSGTRLAYEQFF
TGCGCCAGCAGTGGAACTCGACTAGCCTATGAGCAGTTCTTC
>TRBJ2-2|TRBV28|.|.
CASSLFLSPTGELFF
.
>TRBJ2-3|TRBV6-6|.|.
CASSYWGAPTDTQYF
TGTGCCAGCAGTTACTGGGGGGCCCCCACAGATACGCAGTATTTT
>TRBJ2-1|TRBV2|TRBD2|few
CASSEPGLAGNYNEQFF
TGTGCCAGCAGTGAACCGGGACTAGCGGGAAATTACAATGAGCAGTTCTTC
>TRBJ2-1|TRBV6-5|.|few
CASSKGPAVNEQFF
TGTGCCAGCAGCAAAGGGCCTGCGGTAAATGAGCAGTTCTTC
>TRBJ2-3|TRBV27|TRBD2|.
CASSLSASGRWTDTQYF
TGTGCCAGCAGTTTATCGGCTAGCGGGAGGTGGACAGATACGCAGTATTTT
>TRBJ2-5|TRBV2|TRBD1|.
CASSEDLTGRETQYF
TGTGCCAGCAGTGAAGACCTGACAGGGCGAGAGACCCAGTACTTC
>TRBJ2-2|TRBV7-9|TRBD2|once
CASIQLERENTGELFF
TGTGCCAGCATCCAACTAGAGCGGGAAAACACCGGGGAGCTGTTTTTT
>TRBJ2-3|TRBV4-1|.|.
CASSQILGRDTQYF
TGCGCCAGCAGCCAAATCCTGGGGCGCGATACGCAGTATTTT
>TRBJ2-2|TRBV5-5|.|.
CASSSNGELFF
TGTGCCAGCAGCTCCAACGGTGAGCTGTTTTTT
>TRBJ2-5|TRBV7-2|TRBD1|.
CASSLVRTGEETQYF
TGTGCCAGCAGCTTAGTCAGGACAGGGGAGGAGACCCAGTACTTC
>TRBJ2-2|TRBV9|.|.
CASSSLGTGELFF
TGTGCCAGCAGCTCTCTGGGCACCGGGGAGCTGTTTTTT
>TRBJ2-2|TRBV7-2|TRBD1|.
CASSEQGTGELFF
TGTGCCAGCAGCGAACAGGGGACCGGGGAGCTGTTTTTT
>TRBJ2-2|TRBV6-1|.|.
CASSESLEGGELFF
TGTGCCAGCAGTGAAAGTCTAGAAGGCGGGGAGCTGTTTTTT
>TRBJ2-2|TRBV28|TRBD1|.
CASSIYGTATNTGELFF
TGTGCCAGCAGTATCTATGGGACAGCCACGAACACCGGGGAGCTGTTTTTT
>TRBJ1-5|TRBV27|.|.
CASSAGWVSNQPQHF
TGTGCCAGCAGTGCGGGGTGGGTGAGCAATCAGCCCCAGCATTTT
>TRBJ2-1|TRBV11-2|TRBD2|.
CASSPPSGASHNEQFF
TGTGCCAGCAGCCCCCCTAGCGGGGCCTCCCACAATGAGCAGTTCTTC
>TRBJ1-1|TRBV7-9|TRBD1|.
CASSLYRGPGTEAFF
TGTGCCAGCAGCTTATACAGGGGGCCGGGCACTGAAGCTTTCTTT
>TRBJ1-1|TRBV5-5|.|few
CASLPGTLGEAFF
TGTGCCAGTTTGCCGGGAACCCTCGGAGAAGCTTTCTTT
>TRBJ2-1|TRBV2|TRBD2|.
CATRGGNEQFF
TGTGCCACCCGGGGGGGGAATGAGCAGTTCTTC